This entry features one TCR beta chain sequence. The sample is drawn from a study of blood T cell repertoires in COVID-19. Study overall: Whether acute or convalescent, the COVID-19 samples came from the United States, Italy and Spain. Sources were T cells, B-cell-depleted T cells, or PBMCs; the material itself was cDNA or gDNA.

V was pared by 10 bases and J by 10 bases, with 20 bases between. Germline CDR1 is SNHLY and CDR2 is FYNNEI. The CDR3 totals 14 residues. The authors' processing: Estimation of nucleated cell counts was performed using reference gene primer amplification. Produced via immunoSEQ multiplex PCR; TCRdb's table is partial and in-frame only. The V and J calls and clone size are taken from that table; D and trimming were inferred from the DNA. The sample has roughly 150,000 clones; over 70% are singletons. V usage is TRBV2 and J usage is TRBJ1-6, with a weak D call TRBD1 (5 bases). The sequence derives from a man between 65 and 80 years old with acute or convalescent COVID-19. Sequencing was carried out using peripheral blood. The CDR3 bases are TGTGCCACCTCCCCGGGGGGAGAATACTCACCCCTCCACTTT. Protein sequence: CATSPGGEYSPLHF.